Below are 10 T cell receptor beta chains sequenced from a single sample in a study of cytomegalovirus exposure and HLA in healthy donors. With 60 Vbeta and 13 Jbeta primers, the PCR was carried out. Generated by immunoSEQ multiplex PCR, the TCRdb table keeps only in-frame clones and is missing some. The table includes 35,000 to 40,000 clones, 70% to 80% detected once. Sample: PBMCs. The receptors were gathered from a woman in her twenties or thirties in good health and CMV-seropositive.

The chain joins TRBV29-1 to TRBJ1-1, with D perhaps TRBD1 (5 bases). The ends were cut back, 6 bases at V and 1 base at J, with 15 bases in the middle. The V gene's germline CDR1 is SQVTM and CDR2 ANQGSEA. CDR3 length: 14 residues. CDR3 in DNA: TGCAGCGTCGGGGGTGGACTCCGGAACACTGAAGCTTTCTTT. Its protein product is CSVGGGLRNTEAFF.

The chain is built from TRBV5-1 and TRBJ2-7; D is perhaps TRBD1 (6 bases). This CDR3 has 14 residues. From germline, CDR1 is SGHRS and CDR2 YFSETQ. Trimming cost V 1 base and J 3 bases, with 11 bases left between them. The CDR3 loop reads CASSLLGDIYEQYF. CDR3 in DNA: TGCGCCAGCAGCTTGCTTGGGGACATCTACGAGCAGTACTTC.

The genes are TRBV28 and TRBJ1-4; D is undetermined. V lost 5 bases to trimming and J lost 0 bases, with 7 bases between them. Germline V CDR1 and CDR2: MDHEN, SYDVKM. This CDR3 contains 14 residues. This CDR3 reads CASSTVPTNEKLFF. For the CDR3, the DNA is TGTGCCAGCAGTACAGTCCCAACTAATGAAAAACTGTTTTTT.

This chain links TRBV10-1 with TRBJ2-1; no reliable D call. V was trimmed by 5 bases and J by 2 bases, leaving 13 bases between them. Germline CDR1 and CDR2: WNHNN and SYGVQD (reference sequence). This CDR3 is 15 amino acids long. Here the CDR3 DNA reads TGCGCCAGCAGTAGACGAGCTGGAGCCTACAATGAGCAGTTCTTC. This codes for CASSRRAGAYNEQFF.

The V gene is TRBV19, the J gene TRBJ2-1; D is possibly TRBD2 (6 bases). CDR1 LNHDA and CDR2 SQIVND come from the germline V gene (reference sequence). The CDR3 has 15 residues. Between the trimmed V and J ends, which lost 1 base and 2 bases, there was a span of 9 bases. The CDR3 nucleotides are TGTGCCAGTAGTATAGGGGGAGGAACCTACAATGAGCAGTTCTTC. Residues: CASSIGGGTYNEQFF.

V and J are TRBV15 and TRBJ2-2; unclear D gene. The CDR3 sequence is 15 residues long. V lost 5 bases to trimming and J lost 0 bases, with 10 bases between them. Looked up from germline, CDR1 is LNHNV and CDR2 is YYDKDF (reference sequence). The CDR3 DNA reads as TGTGCCACCAGCCCGACACGAGCGAACACCGGGGAGCTGTTTTTT. It specifies CATSPTRANTGELFF.

The V and J genes are TRBV28 and TRBJ1-5; 9 nucleotides agree with TRBD1. Trimming cost V 2 bases and J 4 bases; bases outside gene matches: 3. Per germline, CDR1 MDHEN and CDR2 SYDVKM. The CDR3 runs to 15 residues. The CDR3 nucleotides are TGTGCCAGCAGTTTAAGGGGACAGGGAAATCAGCCCCAGCATTTT. Translation gives CASSLRGQGNQPQHF.

The chain links TRBV28 to TRBJ1-2; TRBD1 matches at 7 bases. Germline V gives CDR1 MDHEN, CDR2 SYDVKM. This CDR3 spans 16 amino acids. Trimming cost V 4 bases and J 5 bases; bases outside gene matches: 13. CDR3 nucleotides: TGTGCCAGCAGTTCAACTTCAGGGGGAGGAGGGTATGGCTACACCTTC. It specifies CASSSTSGGGGYGYTF.

This chain links TRBV10-1 with TRBJ2-5; tentative D call: TRBD2 (5 bases). CDR1 WNHNN and CDR2 SYGVQD come from the germline V gene (reference sequence). V lost 5 bases and J 3 bases, leaving 10 bases between the germline ends. The CDR3 contains 13 residues. CDR3 sequence reads: CASSRTLEETQYF. The CDR3 region has the DNA TGCGCCAGCAGTCGGACTCTCGAAGAGACCCAGTACTTC.

The chain is built from TRBV7-9 and TRBJ1-2; tentative D call: TRBD1 (5 bases). The CDR3 loop spans 12 amino acids. CDR1 is SEHNR and CDR2 is FQNEAQ in the germline V gene (reference sequence). V lost 5 bases and J lost 8, with 12 bases in between. CDR3 protein: CASSNRGWGYTF. The CDR3 nucleotides are TGTGCCAGCAGCAATCGGGGGTGGGGCTACACCTTC. The variable domain in full, completed from reference TRBV7-9 and TRBJ1-2, reads DTGVSQNPRHKITKRGQNVTFRCDPISEHNRLYWYRQTLGQGPEFLTYFQNEAQLEKSRLLSDRFSAERPKGSFSTLEIQRTEQGDSAMYLCASSNRGWGYTFGSGTRLTVV.